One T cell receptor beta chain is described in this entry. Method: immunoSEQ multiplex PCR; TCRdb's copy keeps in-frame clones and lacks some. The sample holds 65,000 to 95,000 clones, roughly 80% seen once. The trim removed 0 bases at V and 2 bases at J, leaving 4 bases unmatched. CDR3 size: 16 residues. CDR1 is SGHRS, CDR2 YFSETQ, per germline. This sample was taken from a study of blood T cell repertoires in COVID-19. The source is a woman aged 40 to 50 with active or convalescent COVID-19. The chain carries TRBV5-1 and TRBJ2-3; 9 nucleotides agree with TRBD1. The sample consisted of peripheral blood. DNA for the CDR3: TGCGCCAGCAGCTTGGTTGGGACAGGGACCACAGATACGCAGTATTTT. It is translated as CASSLVGTGTTDTQYF. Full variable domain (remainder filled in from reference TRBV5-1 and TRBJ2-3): KAGVTQTPRYLIKTRGQQVTLSCSPISGHRSVSWYQQTPGQGLQFLFEYFSETQRNKGNFPGRFSGRQFSNSRSEMNVSTLELGDSALYLCASSLVGTGTTDTQYFGPGTRLTVL.